The text below deals with one T cell receptor (beta chain). Study processing details: Estimates of nucleated cell counts were drawn from the amplification of reference gene primers. The protocol was immunoSEQ multiplex PCR, while the TCRdb copy is restricted to in-frame clones and leaves out a portion. Clone size and V and J calls were adopted from that table, with D and trimming inferred from the DNA. The repertoire consists of under 55,000 clones, with approximately 85% occurring once and the leading ten covering about 31%. This sample stems from a study of blood T cell repertoires in COVID-19. Whole-study context: Spain, Italy and the United States supplied samples that represented acute and convalescent COVID-19. T cells, B-cell-depleted T cells, or PBMCs provided the cDNA or gDNA that served as material.

This CDR3 is 13 amino acids long. V was cut by 2 bases and J by 2 bases, with 5 bases left in between. Per germline, CDR1 ENHRY and CDR2 SYGVKD. The sample was peripheral blood. The rearrangement links TRBV10-3 to TRBJ2-3; D is uncertain. The clonotype comes from an elderly woman with acute or convalescent COVID-19. This CDR3 reads CAISEIYTDTQYF. As DNA, the CDR3 is TGTGCCATCAGTGAGATCTACACAGATACGCAGTATTTT.